The next 14 T cell receptor beta chains were all read from a single sample in a study of T cell repertoires in cytomegalovirus infection. TCRdb redid the calling of the reads with MiXCR, one entry per CDR3 protein. Of about 130,000 distinct CDR3 sequences in the sample, 8% to 9% were seen once. The sequenced sample was PBMCs. The receptors shown here come from a human donor in good health (CMV status not recorded). Some clones in this sample may be carry-over from other donors' samples.

Only a few counts were recorded for this clonotype. The chain is built from TRBV20-1 and TRBJ1-6; D call uncertain. The germline V and J ends were trimmed by 6 bases and 13 bases, with 16 bases remaining between them. The germline gives CDR1 DFQATT, CDR2 SNEGSKA (reference sequence). This CDR3 comprises 12 residues. In DNA, the CDR3 is TGCAGTGCAGCCGCACAAGGGTCGCCCCTCCACTTT. This gives the protein CSAAAQGSPLHF.

V gene TRBV5-6 combines with J gene TRBJ1-2, with 7 bases matching TRBD1. The CDR3 runs to 16 residues. The junction had 10 bases not matched to a gene; V was cut back by 1 base and J by 4 bases. Germline V gene lookup returns CDR1 SGHDT and CDR2 YYEEEE. The CDR3 DNA reads TGTGCCAGCAGCTTGTGGGGACAGCTTATGGGCTATGGCTACACCTTC. It encodes CASSLWGQLMGYGYTF.

The table lists this clonotype with a count of one. The V gene is TRBV20-1, the J gene TRBJ2-7; D possibly corresponds to TRBD2 (6 bases). This CDR3 contains 12 residues. Germline V gives CDR1 DFQATT, CDR2 SNEGSKA (reference sequence). V gave up 0 bases and J gave up 6 bases, with 9 bases separating them. The CDR3 spells CSAREGGGEQYF. The CDR3 DNA sequence: TGCAGTGCTAGAGAGGGGGGAGGCGAGCAGTACTTC.

This clonotype was found a few times. CDR3 in DNA: TGTGCCAGCAGTGTTGGACAGGGGGAAGAGACCCAGTACTTC. As protein: CASSVGQGEETQYF. The V call is TRBV2, the J call TRBJ2-5; 10 bases align to TRBD1. CDR1 and CDR2 from the germline V gene are SNHLY and FYNNEI. This CDR3 has 14 residues. V shed 4 bases, J shed 3 bases, and the junction held 2 bases outside the gene matches.

At least ten counts were recorded for this clonotype. The rearrangement links TRBV7-6 to TRBJ1-1; no definite D call. Deletions cut 5 bases from V and 5 bases from J, with 15 bases between. The germline CDR1 and CDR2 sequences are SGHVS and FNYEAQ. The CDR3 totals 14 residues. CDR3 sequence reads: CASSQDPRGTEAFF. The CDR3 DNA reads as TGTGCCAGCAGCCAAGACCCAAGAGGGACTGAAGCTTTCTTT.

This clonotype was seen many times. This sequence joins TRBV24-1 and TRBJ1-5, with D maybe TRBD1 (5 bases). Germline assignment: CDR1 KGHDR and CDR2 SFDVKD. This CDR3 is built from 15 residues. The germline V and J ends were trimmed by 1 base and 7 bases, with 13 bases remaining between them. The CDR3 DNA reads as TGTGCCACCAGTGATTTTGACAGATCGGAACAGCCCCAGCATTTT. This encodes CATSDFDRSEQPQHF.

This clonotype came up a few times. The genes are TRBV18 and TRBJ1-1; the D is unclear. The CDR3 runs to 14 residues. Germline V lookup: CDR1 KGHSH, CDR2 LQKENI. The ends were cut back, 3 bases at V and 3 bases at J, with 11 bases in the middle. DNA for the CDR3: TGTGCCAGCTCACCCCAATTTCGGGACACTGAAGCTTTCTTT. Translation gives CASSPQFRDTEAFF.

V is TRBV5-4 and J is TRBJ2-7; 8 bases align to TRBD2. The CDR3 extends over 15 amino acids. Germline CDR1 is SGHNT and CDR2 is YYREEE (reference sequence). V gave up 0 bases and J gave up 5 bases; unmatched junction bases: 7. CDR3 amino acids: CASSLARGGHDEQYF. The CDR3 DNA is TGTGCCAGCAGCTTGGCCCGGGGGGGCCACGACGAGCAGTACTTC. Drawing the rest from reference TRBV5-4 and TRBJ2-7, the complete variable domain is ETGVTQSPTHLIKTRGQQVTLRCSSQSGHNTVSWYQQALGQGPQFIFQYYREEENGRGNFPPRFSGLQFPNYSSELNVNALELDDSALYLCASSLARGGHDEQYFGPGTRLTVT.

This clonotype was observed many times. The chain has TRBV28 and TRBJ1-2; D unresolved. The germline V gene has CDR1 MDHEN and CDR2 SYDVKM. The CDR3 consists of 14 residues. Trimming removed 6 bases from V and 2 bases from J, with 13 bases in between. The DNA for the CDR3 is TGTGCCAGCAGACCCCAGACGGGAAACTATGGCTACACCTTC. Translating gives CASRPQTGNYGYTF.

The gene calls are TRBV29-1 and TRBJ2-5; D is possibly TRBD1 (6 bases). The germline V gene has CDR1 SQVTM and CDR2 ANQGSEA. V dropped 6 bases and J dropped 3 bases, with 11 bases sitting between them. There are 12 residues in the CDR3. The CDR3 loop reads CSVYRVKETQYF. The CDR3 DNA sequence: TGCAGCGTATACAGGGTAAAAGAGACCCAGTACTTC.

A word on this clonotype: A much larger clone lies a single base off, so this may be a read error. The rearrangement links TRBV4-1 to TRBJ1-1, with TRBD1 identical over 10 bases. The CDR3 is 15 amino acids. The germline CDR1 and CDR2 sequences are MGHRA and YSYEKL. CDR3: CASSQADRGATAAFF. CDR3 bases: TGCGCCAGCAGCCAAGCGGACAGGGGGGCCACTGCAGCTTTCTTT.

This clonotype was counted ten times or more. This rearrangement joins TRBV20-1 to TRBJ1-6; TRBD1 is a possible D gene (5 bases). With 7 bases removed from V and 5 bases from J, the gap between germline ends came to 18 bases. CDR1 is DFQATT and CDR2 is SNEGSKA in the germline V gene (reference sequence). This CDR3 comprises 15 residues. The CDR3 is CSVDPGTVDNSPLHF. In DNA, the CDR3 is TGCAGTGTTGATCCCGGGACGGTAGATAATTCACCCCTCCACTTT.

This clonotype turned up a few times. A much larger clone sits a single nucleotide away, making a read error possible. The chain has TRBV28 and TRBJ2-2; D is possibly TRBD1 (6 bases). CDR1 and CDR2 from the germline V gene are MDHEN and SYDVKM. Trimming left V 8 bases short and J 5 bases short, with 18 bases between. The CDR3 is made up of 15 amino acids. The CDR3 protein is CASDILVQGTGELFF. DNA of the CDR3: TGTGCCAGCGACATCCTGGTCCAGGGGACCGGGGAGCTGTTTTTT.

This clonotype was observed at least ten times. The rearrangement joins TRBV11-2 to TRBJ1-2; D is possibly TRBD1 (5 bases). The germline V and J ends were trimmed by 5 bases and 2 bases, with 18 bases remaining between them. CDR3 length: 16 residues. Per germline, CDR1 SGHAT and CDR2 FQNNGV. The CDR3 sequence: CASSGAGWGSNYGYTF. The CDR3 region has the DNA TGTGCCAGCAGCGGCGCTGGTTGGGGGTCCAACTATGGCTACACCTTC.